The clone carrying this T cell receptor beta chain was seen only once. What it binds is not known. The CDR3 covers 14 residues. Germline CDR1 reads MNHEY; CDR2 reads SVGAGI. V lost 5 bases and J lost 7, with 15 bases in between. The data derive from a study of T cells in localized non-small cell lung cancer. Whole-study results and caveats: Uninvolved adjacent lung had the highest recorded T cell clonality, with tumor below it.

Assay used: immunoSEQ multiplex PCR; TCRdb lists only in-frame clones, some missing. The repertoire holds 25,000 to 30,000 clones, with roughly four fifths as singletons. Sequences were derived from peripheral blood mononuclear cells, sampled before any cancer treatment. The receptor's source is a man aged 40 to 70 with stage III lung adenocarcinoma. This chain uses TRBV6-5 with TRBJ1-5, with D possibly TRBD1 on 6 matching bases. CDR3 residues: CASSVQGSDQPQHF. CDR3 in DNA: TGTGCCAGCAGTGTCCAGGGGAGTGACCAGCCCCAGCATTTT.